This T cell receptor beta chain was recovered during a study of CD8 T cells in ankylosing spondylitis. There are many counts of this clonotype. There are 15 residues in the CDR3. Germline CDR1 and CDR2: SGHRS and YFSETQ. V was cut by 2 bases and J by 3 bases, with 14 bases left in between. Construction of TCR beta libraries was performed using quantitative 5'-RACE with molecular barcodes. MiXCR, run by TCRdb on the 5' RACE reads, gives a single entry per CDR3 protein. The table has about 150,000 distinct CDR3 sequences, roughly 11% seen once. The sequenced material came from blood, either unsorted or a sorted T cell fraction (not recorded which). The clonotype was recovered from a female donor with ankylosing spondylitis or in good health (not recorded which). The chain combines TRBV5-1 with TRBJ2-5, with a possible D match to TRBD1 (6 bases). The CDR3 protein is CASSFIQGRKETQYF. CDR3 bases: TGCGCCAGCAGCTTTATACAGGGCCGGAAAGAGACCCAGTACTTC.